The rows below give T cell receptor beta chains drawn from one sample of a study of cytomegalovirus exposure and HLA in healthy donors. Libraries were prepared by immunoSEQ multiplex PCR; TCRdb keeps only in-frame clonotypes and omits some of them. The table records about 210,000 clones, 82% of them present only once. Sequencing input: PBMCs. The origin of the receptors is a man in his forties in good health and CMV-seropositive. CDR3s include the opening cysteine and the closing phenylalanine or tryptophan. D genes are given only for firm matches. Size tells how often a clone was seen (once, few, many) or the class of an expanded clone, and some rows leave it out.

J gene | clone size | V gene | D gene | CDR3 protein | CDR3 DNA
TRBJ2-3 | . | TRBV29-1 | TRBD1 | CSVGDSLRDTQYF | TGCAGCGTCGGGGACAGTCTTCGTGATACGCAGTATTTT
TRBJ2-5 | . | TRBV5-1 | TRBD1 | CASSPGQGLETQYF | TGCGCCAGCAGCCCCGGACAGGGCCTGGAGACCCAGTACTTC
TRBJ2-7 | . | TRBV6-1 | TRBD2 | CASSEPSGSYEQYF | TGTGCCAGCAGTGAGCCTAGCGGTTCGTACGAGCAGTACTTC
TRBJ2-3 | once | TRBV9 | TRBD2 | CASSAILAVGTDTQYF | TGTGCCAGCAGCGCCATTCTAGCGGTAGGCACAGATACGCAGTATTTT
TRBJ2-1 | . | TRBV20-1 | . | CSATLAHEQFF | TGCAGTGCAACCCTAGCACATGAGCAGTTCTTC
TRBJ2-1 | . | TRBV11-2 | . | CASSLEGFKGYNEQFF | TGTGCCAGCAGCTTGGAGGGATTTAAGGGATACAATGAGCAGTTCTTC
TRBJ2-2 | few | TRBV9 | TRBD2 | CASNPGLAGTNTGELFF | TGTGCCAGCAACCCGGGACTAGCGGGAACGAACACCGGGGAGCTGTTTTTT
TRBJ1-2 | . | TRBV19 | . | CASSNLNGDGYTF | TGTGCCAGTAGTAACCTTAACGGGGATGGCTACACCTTC
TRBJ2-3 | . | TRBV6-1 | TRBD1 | CASSEVPAGGLWDTQYF | TGTGCCAGCAGTGAAGTACCGGCAGGGGGCTTGTGGGATACGCAGTATTTT
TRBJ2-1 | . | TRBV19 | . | CASSMVRGTYNEQFF | TGTGCCAGTAGTATGGTTAGGGGTACCTACAATGAGCAGTTCTTC
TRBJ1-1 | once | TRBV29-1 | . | CSVPPRGGAPGGTEAFF | TGCAGCGTCCCGCCACGGGGAGGAGCTCCCGGAGGCACTGAAGCTTTCTTT
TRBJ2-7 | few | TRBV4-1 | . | CASSQDVEEIYEQYF | TGCGCCAGCAGCCAAGACGTAGAGGAGATCTACGAGCAGTACTTC
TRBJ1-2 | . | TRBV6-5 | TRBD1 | CASRPSARQGYGYTF | TGTGCCAGCAGGCCTTCGGCCCGACAGGGGTATGGCTACACCTTC
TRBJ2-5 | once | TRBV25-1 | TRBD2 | CASSGVAGVTETQYF | TGTGCCAGCAGTGGGGTTGCGGGAGTGACGGAGACCCAGTACTTC
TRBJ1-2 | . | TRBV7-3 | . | CASSPVRRGEGYTF | TGTGCCAGCAGCCCAGTTCGGAGGGGAGAAGGCTACACCTTC
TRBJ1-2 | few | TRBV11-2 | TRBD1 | CASSLGGQENYGYTF | TGTGCCAGCAGCTTGGGCGGACAGGAGAACTATGGCTACACCTTC
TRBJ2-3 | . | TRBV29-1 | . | CSVVAPNTQYF | TGCAGCGTTGTGGCTCCCAATACGCAGTATTTT
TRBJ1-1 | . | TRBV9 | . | CASSALTGNTEAFF | TGTGCCAGCAGCGCGCTCACAGGGAACACTGAAGCTTTCTTT
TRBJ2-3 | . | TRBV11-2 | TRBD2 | CASSTSGKRDTQYF | TGTGCCAGCAGCACTAGCGGGAAGAGAGATACGCAGTATTTT
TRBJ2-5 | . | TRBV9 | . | CASSPGAGAQETQYF | TGTGCCAGCAGCCCAGGGGCGGGAGCCCAAGAGACCCAGTACTTC
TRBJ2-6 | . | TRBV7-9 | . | CASKGAGANVLTF | TGTGCCAGCAAGGGAGCTGGGGCCAACGTCCTGACTTTC
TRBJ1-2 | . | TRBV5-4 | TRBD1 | CASSLKGQGVANYGYTF | TGTGCCAGCAGCTTAAAGGGACAGGGGGTAGCTAACTATGGCTACACCTTC
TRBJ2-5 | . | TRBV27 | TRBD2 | CASRSSGQETQYF | TGTGCCAGCAGATCTAGCGGCCAAGAGACCCAGTACTTC
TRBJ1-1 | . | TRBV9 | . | CASEATGLMNTEAFF | TGTGCCAGCGAAGCGACGGGACTCATGAACACTGAAGCTTTCTTT
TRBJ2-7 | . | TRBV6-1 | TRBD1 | CASRGGAYEQYF | TGTGCCAGCCGAGGGGGCGCATACGAGCAGTACTTC
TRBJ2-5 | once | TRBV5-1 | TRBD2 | CASSLTGGSQETQYF | TGCGCCAGCAGCTTGACGGGAGGTAGCCAAGAGACCCAGTACTTC
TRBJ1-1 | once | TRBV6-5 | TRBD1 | CASSYSAGTGNTEAFF | TGTGCCAGCAGTTATTCGGCCGGGACAGGGAACACTGAAGCTTTCTTT
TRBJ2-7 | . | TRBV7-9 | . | CASSFIGSYEQYF | TGTGCCAGCAGCTTTATCGGCTCCTACGAGCAGTACTTC
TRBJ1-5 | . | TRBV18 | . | CASSPRGTNQPQHF | TGTGCCAGCTCACCACGAGGGACAAATCAGCCCCAGCATTTT
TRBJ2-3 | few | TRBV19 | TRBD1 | CASSMGTAIYTQYF | TGTGCCAGTAGTATGGGGACAGCGATTTATACGCAGTATTTT
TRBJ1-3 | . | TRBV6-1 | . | CASVVQGGGNTIYF | TGTGCCAGCGTTGTCCAGGGAGGTGGAAACACCATATATTTT
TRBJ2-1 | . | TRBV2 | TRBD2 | CASSGLAGVVDEQFF | TGTGCCAGCAGTGGATTAGCGGGAGTTGTCGATGAGCAGTTCTTC
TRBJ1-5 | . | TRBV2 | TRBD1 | CASSTTGANQPQHF | TGTGCCAGCAGTACGACAGGGGCCAATCAGCCCCAGCATTTT
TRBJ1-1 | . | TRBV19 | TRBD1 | CASSGTGGNTEAFF | TGTGCCAGTAGTGGGACAGGGGGGAACACTGAAGCTTTCTTT
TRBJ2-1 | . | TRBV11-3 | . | CASSSSRDNYNEQFF | TGTGCCAGCAGCTCCTCCCGGGACAACTACAATGAGCAGTTCTTC
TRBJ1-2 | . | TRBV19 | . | CASSIGGSGGSYGYTF | TGTGCCAGTAGTATAGGGGGGAGCGGAGGGAGCTATGGCTACACCTTC
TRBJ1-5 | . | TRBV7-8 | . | CASSLRPGVNQPQHF | TGTGCCAGCAGCCTACGCCCCGGGGTGAATCAGCCCCAGCATTTT
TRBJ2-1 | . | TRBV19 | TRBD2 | CASTIGLAGGLNEQFF | TGTGCCAGTACCATCGGACTAGCGGGAGGTCTAAATGAGCAGTTCTTC
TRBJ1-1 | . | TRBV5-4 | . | CASSSFMGEVNTEAFF | TGTGCCAGCAGCTCGTTCATGGGGGAGGTGAACACTGAAGCTTTCTTT
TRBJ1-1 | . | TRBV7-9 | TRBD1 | CASRPDRGVTEAFF | TGTGCCAGCAGGCCCGACAGGGGGGTCACTGAAGCTTTCTTT
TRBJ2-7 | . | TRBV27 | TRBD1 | CASSLGTATYEQYF | TGTGCCAGCAGTTTAGGGACAGCTACTTACGAGCAGTACTTC
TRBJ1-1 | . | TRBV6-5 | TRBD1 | CASSPRDRQAFF | TGTGCCAGCAGTCCCCGGGACAGGCAAGCTTTCTTT
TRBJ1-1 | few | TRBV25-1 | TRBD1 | CASSERQGPMNTEAFF | TGTGCCAGCAGTGAAAGACAGGGGCCCATGAACACTGAAGCTTTCTTT
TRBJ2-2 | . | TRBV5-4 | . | CASREGQSYTGELFF | TGTGCCAGCAGGGAAGGACAGAGCTACACCGGGGAGCTGTTTTTT